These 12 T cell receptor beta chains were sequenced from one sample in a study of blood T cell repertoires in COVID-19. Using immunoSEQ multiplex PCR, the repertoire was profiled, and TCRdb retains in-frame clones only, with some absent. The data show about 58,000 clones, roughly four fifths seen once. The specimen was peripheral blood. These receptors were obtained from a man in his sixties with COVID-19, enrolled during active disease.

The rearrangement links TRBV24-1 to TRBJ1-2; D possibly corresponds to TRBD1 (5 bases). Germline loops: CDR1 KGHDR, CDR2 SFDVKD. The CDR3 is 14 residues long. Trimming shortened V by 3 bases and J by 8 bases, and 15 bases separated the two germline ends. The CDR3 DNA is TGTGCCACCAGTGATGAATCCAGGGAGGGAGGCTACACCTTC. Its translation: CATSDESREGGYTF.

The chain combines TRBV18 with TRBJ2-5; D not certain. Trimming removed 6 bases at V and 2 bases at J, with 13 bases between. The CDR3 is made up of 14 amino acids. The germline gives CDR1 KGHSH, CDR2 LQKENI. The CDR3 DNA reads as TGTGCCAGCTCGGCCTCATGGCAGCAAGAGACCCAGTACTTC. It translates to CASSASWQQETQYF.

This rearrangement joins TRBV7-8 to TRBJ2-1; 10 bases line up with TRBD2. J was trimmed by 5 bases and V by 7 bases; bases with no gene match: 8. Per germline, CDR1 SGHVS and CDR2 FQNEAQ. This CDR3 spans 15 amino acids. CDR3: CASNGAGGPNNEQFF. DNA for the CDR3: TGTGCCAGCAACGGAGCGGGAGGGCCTAACAATGAGCAGTTCTTC.

CDR3 region: CASSSLRGQGTNEKLFF. In nucleotides, the CDR3 is TGTGCCAGCAGCTCCCTTCGTGGGCAGGGGACTAATGAAAAACTGTTTTTT. The chain has TRBV7-9 and TRBJ1-4; tentatively, D is TRBD1 (6 bases). The CDR3 length is 17 residues. Germline CDR1 SEHNR, CDR2 FQNEAQ (reference sequence). V lost 4 bases and J lost 2, with 17 bases in between.

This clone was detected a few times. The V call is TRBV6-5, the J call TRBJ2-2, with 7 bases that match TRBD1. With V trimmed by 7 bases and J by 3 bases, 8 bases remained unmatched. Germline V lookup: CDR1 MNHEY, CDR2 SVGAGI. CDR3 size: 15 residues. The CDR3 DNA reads TGTGCCAGCACTTTAAACAGGGGATACACCGGGGAGCTGTTTTTT. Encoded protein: CASTLNRGYTGELFF.

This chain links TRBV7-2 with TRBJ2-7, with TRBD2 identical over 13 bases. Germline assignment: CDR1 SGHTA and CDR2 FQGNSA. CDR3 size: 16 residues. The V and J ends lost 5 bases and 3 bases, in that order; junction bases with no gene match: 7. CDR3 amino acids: CASSPNGLAGVYEQYF. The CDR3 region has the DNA TGTGCCAGCAGCCCGAACGGACTAGCGGGGGTCTACGAGCAGTACTTC.

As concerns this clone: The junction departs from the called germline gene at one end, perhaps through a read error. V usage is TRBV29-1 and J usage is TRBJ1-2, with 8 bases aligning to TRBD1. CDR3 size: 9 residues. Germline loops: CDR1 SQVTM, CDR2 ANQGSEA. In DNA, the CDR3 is TGCAGCGTTGATGGGACAGGAGGTTTC. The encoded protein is CSVDGTGGF. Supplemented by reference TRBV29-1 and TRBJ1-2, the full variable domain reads SAVISQKPSRDICQRGTSLTIQCQVDSQVTMMFWYRQQPGQSLTLIATANQGSEATYESGFVIDKFPISRPNLTFSTLTVSNMSPEDSSIYLCSVDGTGGFGSGTRLTVV.

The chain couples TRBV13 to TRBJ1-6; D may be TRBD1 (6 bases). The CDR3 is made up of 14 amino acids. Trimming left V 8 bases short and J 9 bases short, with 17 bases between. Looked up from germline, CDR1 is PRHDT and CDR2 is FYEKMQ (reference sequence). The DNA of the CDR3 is TGTGCCAGCGCAAACCAGGGGAACCGTTCACCCCTCCACTTT. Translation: CASANQGNRSPLHF.

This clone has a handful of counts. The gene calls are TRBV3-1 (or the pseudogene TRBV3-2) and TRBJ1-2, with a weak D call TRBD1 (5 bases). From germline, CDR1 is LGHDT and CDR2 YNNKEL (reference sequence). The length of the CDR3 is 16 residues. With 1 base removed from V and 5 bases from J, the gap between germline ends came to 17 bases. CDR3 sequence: CASSQGSMTVSYGYTF. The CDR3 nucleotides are TGTGCCAGCAGCCAAGGTTCGATGACAGTGAGTTATGGCTACACCTTC.

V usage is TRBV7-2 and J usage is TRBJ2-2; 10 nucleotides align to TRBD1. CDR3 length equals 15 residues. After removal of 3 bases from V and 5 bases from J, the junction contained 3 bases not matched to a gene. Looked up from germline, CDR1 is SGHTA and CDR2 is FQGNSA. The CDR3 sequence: CASSFDRGLTGELFF. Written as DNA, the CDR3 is TGTGCCAGCAGCTTCGACAGGGGGCTGACCGGGGAGCTGTTTTTT. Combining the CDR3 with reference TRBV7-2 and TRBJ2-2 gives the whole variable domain GAGVSQSPSNKVTEKGKDVELRCDPISGHTALYWYRQSLGQGLEFLIYFQGNSAPDKSGLPSDRFSAERTGGSVSTLTIQRTQQEDSAVYLCASSFDRGLTGELFFGEGSRLTVL.

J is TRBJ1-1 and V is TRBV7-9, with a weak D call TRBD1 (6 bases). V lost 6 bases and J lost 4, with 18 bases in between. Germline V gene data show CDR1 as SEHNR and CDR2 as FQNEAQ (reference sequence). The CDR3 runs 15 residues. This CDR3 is CASSTQQGLLTEAFF. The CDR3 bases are TGTGCCAGCAGTACCCAACAGGGCCTCCTCACTGAAGCTTTCTTT.

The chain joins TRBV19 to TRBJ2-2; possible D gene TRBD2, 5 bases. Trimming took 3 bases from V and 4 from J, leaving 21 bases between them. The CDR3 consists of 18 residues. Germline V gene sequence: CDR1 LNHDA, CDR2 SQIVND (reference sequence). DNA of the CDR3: TGTGCCAGTAGTATTTCCCTTACAAGAGTAGAGGGCACCGGGGAGCTGTTTTTT. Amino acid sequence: CASSISLTRVEGTGELFF.